The text below deals with one T cell receptor beta chain. No antigen is known for it. The junction departs from germline at one end; a sequencing error may be responsible. These data are taken from a study of identical twins (TCRdb year 2016). A note on the overall study: To test whether fetal clonotypes persist, the study used deep sequencing on TCR alpha and beta repertoires from monozygotic twins, unrelated adults of various ages, and cord blood. To rule out contamination, the twin experiments were replicated at different times with different library preparation protocols. Summary of the overall study and its limitations: Fewer insertions were carried by abundant cord blood beta clonotypes; a weaker similar trend was observed in young adult naive repertoires, while no such trend was observed in memory repertoires. Zero-insertion analyses could be partly confounded by invariant T cells such as MAIT and iNKT, although diverse VJ usage argued against such confounding for most clonotypes. Out-of-frame TCR alpha sharing in monozygotic twins was systematically underestimated by recombination models, whereas sharing between unrelated individuals was in agreement with the recombination models. Compared with coincidental sharing between unrelated individuals, an excess of low generation-probability sequences was observed among out-of-frame TCR alpha sequences shared between twins. Because the same donors could not be followed over many years, conclusions were based on cross-sectional statistical analysis. The excess sharing between twins in beta out-of-frame sequences was weaker because fewer shared sequences reduced the signal-to-noise ratio.

Only healthy Caucasian donors were included. Miltenyi CD45RO+ enrichment and human naive T-cell isolation kits were used to isolate memory (CD45RO+) and naive T cells from PBMC. CDR1 and CDR2 are drawn from the germline V gene: SGHVS, FQNEAQ. The CDR3 covers 17 residues, taking in both the cysteine and the phenylalanine. Only CDR3 DNA remains: 51 bases, in frame from the first base. The library came from 5' RACE. Sequencing was carried out with an Illumina HiSeq 2000. Template switching added a universal primer binding site, and the final cDNA carried a unique molecular identifier that allowed TCR cDNA molecules to be counted accurately. First-strand cDNA for TCR alpha and beta chains was synthesized from specific primers in the conserved constant-segment region. Each cDNA library was double barcoded, with a SMART-Mk sample barcode plus Illumina barcodes, to control for contamination. TruSeq adapter sequences and Illumina sample barcodes were added in two successive PCR steps. Sequencing of the TCR alpha and beta cDNA libraries was done on the Illumina HiSeq platform using custom primers. On the authors' methods: Raw reads were processed with MiGEC to extract unique molecular identifiers, and MiXCR was used to determine CDR3 positions. Recombination models were inferred per individual with the repgenHMM and IGoR tools using an EM algorithm. Shared clonotype analysis was performed with the tcR package in R, normalizing sharing by the product of cloneset sizes. To study raw recombination free of thymic and clonal selection effects, out-of-frame nonproductive sequences were analyzed. TCRdb reran the public reads through fastp at Q25 and MiXCR, keeping productive beta chains. Here each entry gathers all rows of one CDR3 protein and keeps the most common genes and DNA. None of the V and J calls come from the authors' own analysis; TCRdb made them. The sample has a few hundred thousand distinct CDR3 sequences on record, roughly a tenth of them singletons. Jointly, the top ten make up approximately 11% of the sample.

The V gene is TRBV7-8 and the J gene is TRBJ2-5; the D gene identity is not certain. The clonotype originates from a man aged 45 to 65 in good health. The material sequenced was memory T cells sorted from blood. The sample's cell subset or site label is to be understood as: CD45RO+ enriched T cells. Read as DNA, the sequence is TGTGTCAGCAGCTCTGAAAGCCTAGTTTATAAGCCAGAGACCCAGTACTTC. It specifies CVSSSESLVYKPETQYF.